This T cell receptor (beta chain) was obtained from a study of regulatory T cells in long-lasting Graves disease (dated by TCRdb to the early 2020s). In terms of the full investigation: Patients with newly diagnosed Graves' disease had been on antithyroid drugs for under 3 months. Persistent Graves' disease patients were compared with newly diagnosed Graves' disease patients by peripheral blood TCR sequencing and RNA sequencing. The study was registered as a clinical trial and conducted in China. A total of 33 samples were covered by TCR sequencing, comprising approximately 13 persistent and approximately 20 newly diagnosed Graves' disease patients. The paper as a whole reports these results and caveats: Sequencing and analysis were limited to the TCR beta chain. Persistent Graves' disease patients showed lower TCR Shannon entropy and fewer highly expanded clones than newly diagnosed patients, suggesting clonal expansion. The study examined only peripheral blood because the primary lesion, thyroid tissue, could not be accessed. The authors acknowledged the small sample size as a limitation that may reduce accuracy. More public clonotypes were shared among persistent patients (roughly 2,700) than among newly diagnosed patients (more than 950).

The library came from multiplex PCR. The instrument was an Illumina HiSeq 4000. TCR beta libraries were built with iRepertoire HTBI primers and Arm-PCR amplification of CDR3 regions. Before sequencing, the PCR products went through gel purification. As for how the authors treated the data: A total of under 80 TRBV and 14 TRBJ segments were identified across samples and were used for gene usage analysis of CDR3 amino acid clonotypes. COPE and FqMerger were used to merge the filtered high-quality paired reads into contigs. BLAST was used to align contigs to the IMGT TRBV, TRBD and TRBJ reference genes, and CDR3 was defined following IMGT. Clonotypes above 0.1% frequency were classified as highly expanded clones. Shannon entropy was used to measure repertoire diversity, and the Gini coefficient was used to measure V-J evenness. Public clonotypes were defined as clonotypes shared by more than one individual. TCRdb reprocessed the public reads (quality trimming at Q25 with fastp, clone calling with MiXCR) and kept in-frame beta chains. One record per CDR3 amino acid sequence lists the most common genes and DNA. TCRdb's processing, not the authors', yielded these V and J calls. This sample is represented by roughly 400,000 distinct CDR3 sequences; roughly 15% of them were singletons. The top ten hold 23% of the sample.

This specimen's time point label, per the study, means: newly diagnosed GD, antithyroid drugs for less than 3 months. For both TCR sequencing and RNA sequencing, RNA was extracted from PBMCs using TRIzol. The diagnosis of Graves' disease was made according to American Thyroid Association guidelines. Recruitment of patients was carried out at an endocrinology department in Xi'an, China. From each patient, 7.5 to 9.5 milliliters of peripheral blood was collected into an EDTA anticoagulant tube. Ficoll Paque Plus density gradient separation was used to isolate PBMCs, and no additional T cell sorting was done. An Agilent 2100 Bioanalyzer and agarose gel were used to check RNA quality, while a NanoDrop 2000 measured RNA concentration. Turning to this clonotype: It lacks a known antigen. Base qualities are not at hand, and no much larger clone is one base apart.

These data were likewise used in another study, on T cells in Graves' hyperthyroidism and ophthalmopathy. The second study, in turn, reports: A patient counted as having stable Graves' hyperthyroidism if no progression to ophthalmopathy occurred over 18 months of follow-up. The hyperthyroidism patients were between 18 and 65 years old and newly diagnosed, with a disease duration of less than 2 months. Patients with uncontrolled infections, other autoimmune diseases, pregnancy or lactation were excluded. Clinical symptoms, serum thyroxine and TRAb, thyroid ultrasound, and orbital computed tomography formed the basis for the diagnoses. The TCR CDR3 was subjected to a first round of RT-PCR using the HTBI primer set and the Qiagen OneStep RT-PCR kit. Most expanded thyroid clonotypes (frequency above 0.001) were also detected in blood, a finding suggesting that blood repertoires may reflect thyroid immune responses. A model built on a 13 V-J signature distinguished ophthalmopathy from stable hyperthyroidism, reaching 85% to 90% sensitivity and around 81% specificity in cross-validation and 80%/75% in testing. In validation, the model predicted progression to ophthalmopathy with over 60% sensitivity and over 72% specificity, a median of 6.5 months before onset. To identify TCR V-J signatures that set the groups apart, the researchers used a discovery cohort of 100 patients, made up of some 41 with Graves' ophthalmopathy and about 60 with stable Graves' hyperthyroidism. Prospective prediction of ophthalmopathy was tested in an independent validation cohort of some 20 hyperthyroidism patients and 15 to 17 patients who later progressed to ophthalmopathy. The 75 to 100 discovery patients were randomly split 7:3 into training and test sets. Thyroid tissue and blood T-cell repertoires from six Graves' hyperthyroidism patients were also compared in the study. After blood sampling, hyperthyroidism patients were treated with methimazole at a starting dose of 30 mg daily, and ophthalmopathy patients were treated with high-dose intravenous methylprednisolone. The libraries were constructed in a second round of multiplex PCR and then size-selected and purified. Paired-end sequencing of the libraries was performed with 100 bp reads on an Illumina HiSeq2000. SOAPnuke was used to process the raw data, with reads discarded if the reads contained adapters or uncalled bases, had a mean Phred below 15, or lacked an exact constant-primer or identifier match. COPE v1.2.5 was used to merge the high-quality paired reads, and each unique nucleotide sequence was defined as a clonotype. Clonotypes were aligned to IMGT TRBV, TRBD and TRBJ reference segments using MiTCR v1.1. The analysis was restricted to V-J combinations with a frequency above 0.0001, which together covered roughly 99% of the repertoires. The TCS score was defined as the ratio of F50 (clonal expansion) to E x V (chaos), calculated using BLOSUM62-based TCRdist between CDR3 peptides within each V-J. Welch's t-statistics and random forest reduced 500 to 650 V-J features to 10 to 15, which were used in a naive Bayes classifier (R e1071). Sample size was not statistically predetermined, and investigators were not blinded to group allocation. TCR Vbeta CDR3 sequencing of some 140 peripheral blood samples (over 40 ophthalmopathy, 75 hyperthyroidism and roughly 17 progressor patients) is reported in the paper.

The TCR originated in a woman in her late teens or twenties with Graves disease. Donor details come from another sample of the same person, matched by shared clones. The sample in question was peripheral blood mononuclear cells (PBMCs), obtained at new diagnosis, from a patient treated with antithyroid drugs.

The DNA sequence follows: TGTGCCAGCATGGCGGGAGCTTCCTCCGAGACCCAGTACTTC. Its protein product is CASMAGASSETQYF. Recombination linked TRBV7-8 to TRBJ2-5; a stretch of 7 junction bases matches TRBD2. According to the germline V gene, CDR1 reads SGHVS and CDR2 reads FQNEAQ. Clipping removes 7 bases from V and 5 bases from J, with 10 as the unmatched junction base count. The CDR3, cysteine through phenylalanine, is 14 amino acids long. Only CDR3 DNA is held: 42 bases, read in frame from base 1. Reference TRBV7-8 and TRBJ2-5 genes cover what lies past the CDR3, so the full variable domain is GAGVSQSPRYKVAKRGQDVALRCDPISGHVSLFWYQQALGQGPEFLTYFQNEAQLDKSGLPSDRFFAERPEGSVSTLKIQRTQQEDSAVYLCASMAGASSETQYFGPGTRLLVL.